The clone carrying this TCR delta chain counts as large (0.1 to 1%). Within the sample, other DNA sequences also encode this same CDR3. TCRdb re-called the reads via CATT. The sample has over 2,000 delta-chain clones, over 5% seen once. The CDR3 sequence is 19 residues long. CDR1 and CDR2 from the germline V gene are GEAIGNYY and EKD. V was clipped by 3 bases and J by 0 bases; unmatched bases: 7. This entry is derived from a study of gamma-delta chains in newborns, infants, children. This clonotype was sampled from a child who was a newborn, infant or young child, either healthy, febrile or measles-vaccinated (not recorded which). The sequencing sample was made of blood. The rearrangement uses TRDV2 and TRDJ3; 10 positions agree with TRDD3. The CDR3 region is CACDSLGDSSSWDTRQMFF. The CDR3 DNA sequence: TGTGCCTGTGACTCACTGGGGGATTCTAGCTCCTGGGACACCCGACAGATGTTTTTC.